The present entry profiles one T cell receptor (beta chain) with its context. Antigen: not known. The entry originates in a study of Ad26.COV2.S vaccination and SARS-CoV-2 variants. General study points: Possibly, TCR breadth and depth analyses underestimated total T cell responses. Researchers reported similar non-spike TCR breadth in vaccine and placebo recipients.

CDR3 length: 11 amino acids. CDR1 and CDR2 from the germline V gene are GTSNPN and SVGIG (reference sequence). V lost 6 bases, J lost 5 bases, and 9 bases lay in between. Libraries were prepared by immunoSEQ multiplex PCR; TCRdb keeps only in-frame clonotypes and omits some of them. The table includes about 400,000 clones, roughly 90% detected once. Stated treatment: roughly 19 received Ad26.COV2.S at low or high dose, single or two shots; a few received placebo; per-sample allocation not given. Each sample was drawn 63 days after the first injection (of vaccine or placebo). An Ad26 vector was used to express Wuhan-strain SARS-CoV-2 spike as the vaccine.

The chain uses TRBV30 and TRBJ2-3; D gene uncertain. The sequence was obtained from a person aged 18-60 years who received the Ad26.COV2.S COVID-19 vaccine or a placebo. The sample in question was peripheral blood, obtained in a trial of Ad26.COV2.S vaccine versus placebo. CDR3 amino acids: CACPGGDTQYF. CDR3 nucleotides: TGTGCCTGCCCGGGTGGAGATACGCAGTATTTT.